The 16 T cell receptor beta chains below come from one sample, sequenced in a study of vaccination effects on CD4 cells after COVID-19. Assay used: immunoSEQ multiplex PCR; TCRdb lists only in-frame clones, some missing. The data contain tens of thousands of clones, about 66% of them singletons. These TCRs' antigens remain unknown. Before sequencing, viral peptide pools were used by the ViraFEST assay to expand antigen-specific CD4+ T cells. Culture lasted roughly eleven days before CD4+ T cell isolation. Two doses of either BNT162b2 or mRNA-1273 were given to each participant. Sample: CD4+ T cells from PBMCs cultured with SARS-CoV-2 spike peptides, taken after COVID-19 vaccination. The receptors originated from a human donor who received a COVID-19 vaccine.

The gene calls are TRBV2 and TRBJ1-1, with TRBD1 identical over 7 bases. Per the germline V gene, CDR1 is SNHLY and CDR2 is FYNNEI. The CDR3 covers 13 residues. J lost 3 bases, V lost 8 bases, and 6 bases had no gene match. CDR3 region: CASGQEVDTEAFF. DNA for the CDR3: TGTGCCAGCGGACAGGAGGTTGACACTGAAGCTTTCTTT. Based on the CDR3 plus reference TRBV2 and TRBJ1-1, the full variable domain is EPEVTQTPSHQVTQMGQEVILRCVPISNHLYFYWYRQILGQKVEFLVSFYNNEISEKSEIFDDQFSVERPDGSNFTLKIRSTKLEDSAMYFCASGQEVDTEAFFGQGTRLTVV.

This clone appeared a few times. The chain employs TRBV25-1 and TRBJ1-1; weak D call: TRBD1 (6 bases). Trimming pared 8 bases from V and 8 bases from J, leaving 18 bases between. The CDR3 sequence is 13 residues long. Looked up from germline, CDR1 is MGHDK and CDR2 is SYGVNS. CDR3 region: CASSLSFQGEAFF. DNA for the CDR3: TGTGCCAGCTCCCTCTCATTCCAGGGGGAAGCTTTCTTT.

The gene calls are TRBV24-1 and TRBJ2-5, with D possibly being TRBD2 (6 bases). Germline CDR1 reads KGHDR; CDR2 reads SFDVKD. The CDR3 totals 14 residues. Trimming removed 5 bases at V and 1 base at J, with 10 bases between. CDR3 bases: TGTGCCACCAGTGTATCCGGGGGCCAAGAGACCCAGTACTTC. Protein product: CATSVSGGQETQYF.

CDR3 loop: CASTLGVWGNQPQHF. In DNA, the CDR3 is TGTGCCAGTACTTTAGGGGTATGGGGCAATCAGCCCCAGCATTTT. The V gene is TRBV19, the J gene TRBJ1-5, with D tentatively TRBD1 (5 bases). The ends were cut back, 7 bases at V and 2 bases at J, with 15 bases in the middle. Germline CDR1 reads LNHDA; CDR2 reads SQIVND (reference sequence). This CDR3 is 15 amino acids long.

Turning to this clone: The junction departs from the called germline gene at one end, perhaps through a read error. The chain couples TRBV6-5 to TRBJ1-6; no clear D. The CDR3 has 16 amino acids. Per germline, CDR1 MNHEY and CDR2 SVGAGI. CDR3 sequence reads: CASGYDGRSYNSPLHF. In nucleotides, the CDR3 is TGTGCCAGCGGTTACGATGGACGGTCCTATAATTCACCCCTCCACTTT.

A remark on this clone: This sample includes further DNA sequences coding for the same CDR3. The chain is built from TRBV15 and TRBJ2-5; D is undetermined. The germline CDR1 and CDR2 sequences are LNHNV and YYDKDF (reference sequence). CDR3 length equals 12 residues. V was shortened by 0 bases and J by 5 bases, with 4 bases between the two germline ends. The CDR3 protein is CATSRDIETQYF. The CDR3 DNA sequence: TGTGCCACCAGCAGAGATATTGAGACCCAGTACTTC.

DNA of the CDR3: TGTGCCAGCAATCTGGGGAACCAAGAGACCCAGTACTTC. This sequence encodes CASNLGNQETQYF. The chain employs TRBV2 and TRBJ2-5; D call uncertain. The CDR3 extends over 13 amino acids. The germline V gene has CDR1 SNHLY and CDR2 FYNNEI. V lost 7 bases and J 0 bases, leaving 9 bases between the germline ends.

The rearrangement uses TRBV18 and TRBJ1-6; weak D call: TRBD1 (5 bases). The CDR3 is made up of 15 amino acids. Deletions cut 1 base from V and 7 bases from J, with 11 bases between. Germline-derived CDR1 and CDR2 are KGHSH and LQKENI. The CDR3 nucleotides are TGTGCCAGCTCACCACAGGACCCAGGGAATTCACCCCTCCACTTT. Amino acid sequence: CASSPQDPGNSPLHF.

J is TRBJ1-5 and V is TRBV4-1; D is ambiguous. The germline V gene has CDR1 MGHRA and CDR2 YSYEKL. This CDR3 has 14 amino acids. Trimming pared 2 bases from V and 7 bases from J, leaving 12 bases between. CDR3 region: CASSQLGFGQPQHF. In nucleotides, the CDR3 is TGCGCCAGCAGCCAATTGGGTTTTGGACAGCCCCAGCATTTT.

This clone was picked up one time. The CDR3 loop reads CASTSSGAGYQPQHF. The CDR3 bases are TGTGCCAGCACGTCCTCAGGGGCAGGGTATCAGCCCCAGCATTTT. The chain employs TRBV19 and TRBJ1-5; the D gene is possibly TRBD1 (6 bases). CDR1 is LNHDA, CDR2 SQIVND, per germline (reference sequence). V lost 9 bases and J 5 bases, leaving 20 bases between the germline ends. The CDR3 consists of 15 residues.

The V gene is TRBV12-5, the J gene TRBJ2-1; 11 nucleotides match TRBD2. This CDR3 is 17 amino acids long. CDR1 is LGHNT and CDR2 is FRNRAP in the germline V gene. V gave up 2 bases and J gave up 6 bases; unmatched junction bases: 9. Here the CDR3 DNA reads TGTGCTAGTGGTTTGCCCCTTAGCGGGAGGGCCCGCAATGAGCAGTTCTTC. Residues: CASGLPLSGRARNEQFF.

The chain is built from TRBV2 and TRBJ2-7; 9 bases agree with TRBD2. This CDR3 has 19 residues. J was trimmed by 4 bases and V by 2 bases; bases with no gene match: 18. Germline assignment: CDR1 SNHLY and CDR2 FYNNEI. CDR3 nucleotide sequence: TGTGCCAGCAGTGAAAGGGTGCTAGCGGGAACCCGGGGGGGTTACGAGCAGTACTTC. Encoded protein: CASSERVLAGTRGGYEQYF.

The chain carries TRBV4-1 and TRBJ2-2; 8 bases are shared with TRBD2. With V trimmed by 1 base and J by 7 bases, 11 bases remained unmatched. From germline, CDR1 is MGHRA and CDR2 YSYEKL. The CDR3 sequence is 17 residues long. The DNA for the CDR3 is TGCGCCAGCAGCCAAGTATCAAGGGGACTAGGATTCGGGGAGCTGTTTTTT. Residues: CASSQVSRGLGFGELFF.

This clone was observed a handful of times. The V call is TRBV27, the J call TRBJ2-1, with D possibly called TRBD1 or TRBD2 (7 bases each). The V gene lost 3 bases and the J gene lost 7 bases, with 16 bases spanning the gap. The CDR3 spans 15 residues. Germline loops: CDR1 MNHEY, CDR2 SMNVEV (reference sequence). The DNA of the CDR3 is TGTGCCAGCAGTTTTTGGAGTCAGGGGGGGAATGAGCAGTTCTTC. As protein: CASSFWSQGGNEQFF.

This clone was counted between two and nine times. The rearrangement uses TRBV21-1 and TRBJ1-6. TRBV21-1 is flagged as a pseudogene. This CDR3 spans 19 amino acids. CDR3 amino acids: CASSTPGRPMFFYNSPLHF. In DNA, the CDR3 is TGTGCCAGCAGCACCCCGGGGCGCCCGATGTTTTTCTATAATTCACCCCTCCACTTT.

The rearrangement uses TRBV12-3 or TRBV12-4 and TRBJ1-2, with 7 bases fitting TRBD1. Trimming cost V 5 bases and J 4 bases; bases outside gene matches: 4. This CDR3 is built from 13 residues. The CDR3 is CASSKTGTYGYTF. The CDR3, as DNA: TGTGCCAGCAGTAAGACAGGGACCTATGGCTACACCTTC.